This TCR beta chain came from a study of blood T cell repertoires in COVID-19. The V gene end was trimmed by 0 bases and the J gene end by 5 bases; junction bases not matched to a gene: 6. The CDR3 runs 15 residues. Germline loops: CDR1 MDHEN, CDR2 SYDVKM. Per the study methods: Counts of nucleated cells, estimated from reference gene primer amplification, were obtained. Assay: immunoSEQ multiplex PCR; the TCRdb copy retains only in-frame clones and omits some. That table is the source of V, J and clone size, and D and trimming were worked out from the DNA. Here the sample spans roughly 190,000 clones, approximately 80% being singletons.

The chain recombines TRBV28 with TRBJ2-7, with 8 bases fitting TRBD1. The sample was PBMCs or T cells enriched from blood (not recorded which). The clonotype was recovered from a man aged 40-50 years who had recovered from COVID-19. The CDR3 protein is CASSLWGTGQDEQYF. For the CDR3, the DNA is TGTGCCAGCAGTTTATGGGGGACAGGTCAGGACGAGCAGTACTTC.